This T cell receptor (beta chain) is from a study of blood T cell repertoires in COVID-19. On the study more broadly: T cells, B-cell-depleted T cells, or PBMCs provided the cDNA or gDNA that served as material.

The germline V gene encodes CDR1 SGHAT and CDR2 FQDESV (reference sequence). Deletions cut 0 bases from V and 7 bases from J, with 10 bases between. This CDR3 region has 13 residues. This table comes from immunoSEQ multiplex PCR, and its TCRdb copy is limited to in-frame clones, with some not included. Of some 40,000 clones detected, 90% to 95% appear once; the ten largest clones hold under 0.4%. The sample consisted of peripheral blood. This receptor was taken from a man aged 50-60 years with COVID-19, enrolled during active disease. J is TRBJ2-7 and V is TRBV11-1, with a possible D match to TRBD2 (5 bases). CDR3 DNA sequence: TGTGCCAGCAGCTTAGCCTCCTCGGGGGAGCAGTACTTC. This codes for CASSLASSGEQYF.